This TCR beta chain originates from a study of human T cells and chemical hapten exposure. Study details: From small differences in pooled library volume came most of the variation in per-sample TCR yields. General observations from the study: TCRs at a frequency above 1 in 1000 stayed unchanged with DPC sensitization.

Whole blood that had not been fractionated was the source of extracted total RNA. This clonotype was observed at least ten times. Its target is not known. The CDR3 extends over 15 amino acids. V was pared by 2 bases and J by 0 bases, with 7 bases between. Germline CDR1 reads MNHEY; CDR2 reads SVGAGI. The library tagged individual cDNA molecules with unique molecular identifiers. In the original processing: A per-sample median of 95,638 TCRs was observed, with a range of 23,224 to 690,600. Each CDR3 protein gets one entry after TCRdb re-called the 5' RACE reads with MiXCR. What appears here as the V and J calls and clone size reflects TCRdb's work, not the paper's. The table includes 95,000 to 120,000 distinct CDR3 sequences, approximately 19% detected once.

The source is a human donor in good health. The chain carries TRBV6-5 and TRBJ1-4; D may be TRBD1 (5 bases). The CDR3 DNA sequence: TGTGCCAGCAGTTACGGGACGGCAACTAATGAAAAACTGTTTTTT. It yields the protein CASSYGTATNEKLFF.